Listed here is a single TCR beta chain. The CDR3 has 14 amino acids. The junction had 4 bases not matched to a gene; V was cut back by 5 bases and J by 1 base. Germline CDR1 and CDR2: MGHDK and SYGVNS. The data belong to a study of blood T cell repertoires in COVID-19. Study-wide background: The United States, Italy and Spain were the sources of the acute and convalescent COVID-19 samples.

The authors' processing: Reference gene primer amplification yielded estimated nucleated cell counts. Using immunoSEQ multiplex PCR, the repertoire was profiled, and TCRdb retains in-frame clones only, with some absent. That table furnishes V, J and clone size, whereas the DNA furnished D and trimming. The sample holds over 400,000 clones, over 75% seen once. The TCR comes from a human donor in a cohort sampled during active COVID-19. This sequence joins TRBV25-1 and TRBJ1-1; 7 nucleotides match TRBD1. The sample was peripheral blood. CDR3 nucleotide sequence: TGTGCCAGCAGTAATACAGGGGCGAACACTGAAGCTTTCTTT. It specifies CASSNTGANTEAFF.